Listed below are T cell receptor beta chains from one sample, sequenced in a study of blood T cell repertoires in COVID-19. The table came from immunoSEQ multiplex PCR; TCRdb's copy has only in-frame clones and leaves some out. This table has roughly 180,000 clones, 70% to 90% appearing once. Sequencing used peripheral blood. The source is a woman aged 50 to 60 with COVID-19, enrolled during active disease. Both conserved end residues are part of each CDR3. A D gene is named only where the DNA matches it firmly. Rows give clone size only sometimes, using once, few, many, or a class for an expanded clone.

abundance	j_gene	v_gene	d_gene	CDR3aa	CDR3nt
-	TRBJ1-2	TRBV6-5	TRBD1	CASRTGGNYGYTF	TGTGCCAGCAGGACAGGGGGTAACTATGGCTACACCTTC
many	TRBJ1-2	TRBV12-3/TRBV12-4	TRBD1	CASRGTAYGYTF	TGTGCCAGCAGGGGGACAGCGTATGGCTACACCTTC
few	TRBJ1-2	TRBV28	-	CASSSGGIGYTF	TGTGCCAGCAGTTCTGGAGGGATTGGCTACACCTTC
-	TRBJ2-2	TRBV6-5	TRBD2	CARAGLWPGGELFF	TGTGCCAGAGCGGGACTATGGCCGGGCGGGGAGCTGTTTTTT
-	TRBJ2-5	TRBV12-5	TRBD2	CASGLGLVGETQYF	TGTGCTAGTGGCCTTGGACTAGTTGGAGAGACCCAGTACTTC
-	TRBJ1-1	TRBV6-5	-	CASSYTGKETEAFF	TGTGCCAGCAGTTACACAGGGAAGGAGACTGAAGCTTTCTTT
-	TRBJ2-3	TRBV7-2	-	CASSPGINTDTQYF	TGTGCCAGCAGCCCCGGGATAAACACAGATACGCAGTATTTT
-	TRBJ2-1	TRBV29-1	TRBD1	CSVARGHNEQFF	TGCAGCGTTGCTAGGGGGCACAATGAGCAGTTCTTC
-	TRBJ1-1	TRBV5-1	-	CASSLVGPEAFF	TGCGCCAGCAGCTTGGTGGGGCCTGAAGCTTTCTTT
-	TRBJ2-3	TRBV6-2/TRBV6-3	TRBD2	CASSWGGGDTDTQYF	TGTGCCAGCAGTTGGGGCGGGGGAGACACAGATACGCAGTATTTT
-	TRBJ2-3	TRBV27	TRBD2	CASRVAGGIADTQYF	TGTGCCAGCAGAGTAGCGGGGGGGATCGCAGATACGCAGTATTTT
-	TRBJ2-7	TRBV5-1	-	CASSLAPGSYEQYF	TGCGCCAGCAGCTTGGCTCCGGGATCCTACGAGCAGTACTTC
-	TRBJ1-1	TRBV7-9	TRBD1	CASSIRTGPSEAFF	TGTGCCAGCAGCATCCGGACAGGCCCCAGCGAAGCTTTCTTT
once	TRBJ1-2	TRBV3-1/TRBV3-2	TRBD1	CASSLEPGQFLAGYTF	TGTGCCAGCAGCCTCGAACCGGGACAGTTTCTCGCTGGCTACACCTTC
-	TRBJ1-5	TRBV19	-	CASSSRQVGNQPQHF	TGTGCCAGTAGTTCTAGACAGGTGGGCAATCAGCCCCAGCATTTT
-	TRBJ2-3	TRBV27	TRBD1	CASSSVVGIRTGTDTQYF	TGTGCCAGCAGCTCCGTCGTGGGGATCAGGACAGGGACAGATACGCAGTATTTT
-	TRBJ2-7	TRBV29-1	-	CSVDVQGYEQYF	TGCAGCGTTGACGTACAGGGCTACGAGCAGTACTTC
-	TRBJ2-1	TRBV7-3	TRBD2	CASSSGSGGNHYNEQFF	TGTGCCAGCAGCTCCGGTAGCGGGGGTAACCACTACAATGAGCAGTTCTTC
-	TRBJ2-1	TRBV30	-	CAWSVLTGYNEQFF	TGTGCCTGGAGTGTACTCACTGGCTACAATGAGCAGTTCTTC
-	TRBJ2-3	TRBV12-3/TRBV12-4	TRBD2	CASSYTAGDTQYF	TGTGCCAGCAGCTATACAGCGGGGGATACGCAGTATTTT
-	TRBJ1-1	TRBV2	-	CASSDHRWVSPEAFF	TGTGCCAGCAGTGACCACAGGTGGGTCTCCCCTGAAGCTTTCTTT
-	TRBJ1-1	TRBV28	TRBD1	CASSDGTVNTEAFF	TGTGCCAGCAGCGATGGGACAGTCAACACTGAAGCTTTCTTT
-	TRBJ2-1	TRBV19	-	CASADRWVTYNEQFF	TGTGCCAGTGCTGACAGATGGGTCACCTACAATGAGCAGTTCTTC
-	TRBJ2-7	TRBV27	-	CASSLSSGLNYEQYF	TGTGCCAGCAGTTTATCGTCAGGGTTGAACTACGAGCAGTACTTC
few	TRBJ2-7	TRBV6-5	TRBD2	CASSYYGTSDAYEQYF	TGTGCCAGCAGTTACTACGGGACTAGCGACGCCTACGAGCAGTACTTC
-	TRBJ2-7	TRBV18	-	CASSLKGGYEQYF	TGTGCCAGCTCCCTGAAGGGGGGGTACGAGCAGTACTTC
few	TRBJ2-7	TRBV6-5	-	CASSYSLGDEQYF	TGTGCCAGCAGTTACTCGTTAGGGGACGAGCAGTACTTC
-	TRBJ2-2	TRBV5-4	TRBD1	CASSPGGAWTGELFF	TGTGCCAGCAGTCCAGGGGGCGCGTGGACCGGGGAGCTGTTTTTT
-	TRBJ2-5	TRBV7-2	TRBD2	CASSSSSGGRPWETQYF	TGTGCCAGCAGCTCATCTAGCGGGGGGCGCCCATGGGAGACCCAGTACTTC
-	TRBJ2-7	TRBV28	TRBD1	CASRPYRGPTYEQYF	TGTGCCAGCAGACCCTACAGGGGTCCCACCTACGAGCAGTACTTC
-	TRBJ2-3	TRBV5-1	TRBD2	CASRRLADLDTQYF	TGCGCCAGCAGACGTCTAGCGGACCTAGATACGCAGTATTTT
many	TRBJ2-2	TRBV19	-	CASSMGWQATGELFF	TGTGCCAGTAGTATGGGTTGGCAGGCCACCGGGGAGCTGTTTTTT
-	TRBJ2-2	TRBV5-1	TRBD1	CASSSTGSTGELFF	TGCGCCAGCAGCTCGACAGGGTCCACCGGGGAGCTGTTTTTT
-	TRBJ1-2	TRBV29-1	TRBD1	CSVDGTGAKKGYTF	TGCAGCGTTGATGGGACAGGGGCGAAGAAGGGCTACACCTTC
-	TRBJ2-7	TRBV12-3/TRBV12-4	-	CASSGGPYEQYF	TGTGCCAGCTCTGGGGGCCCCTACGAGCAGTACTTC
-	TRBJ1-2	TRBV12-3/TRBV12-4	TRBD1	CASSLGQGMTF	TGTGCCAGCAGTTTAGGACAGGGGATGACCTTC
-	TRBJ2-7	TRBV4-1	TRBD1	CASSPGQDSYEQYF	TGCGCCAGCAGCCCAGGACAGGACTCCTACGAGCAGTACTTC
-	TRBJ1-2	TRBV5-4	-	CASSLGVSSDGYTF	TGTGCCAGCAGCCTAGGGGTTTCGAGCGATGGCTACACCTTC
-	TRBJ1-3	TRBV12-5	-	CASGTPGSGNTIYF	TGTGCTAGTGGAACCCCCGGCTCTGGAAACACCATATATTTT
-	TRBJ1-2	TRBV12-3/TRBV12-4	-	CASSLEGVTGYTF	TGTGCCAGCAGTTTAGAGGGGGTTACTGGCTACACCTTC